A selection of T cell receptor beta chains follows, all from one sample in a study of blood T cell repertoires in COVID-19. The repertoire was sequenced with immunoSEQ multiplex PCR; TCRdb's copy has only in-frame clones and lacks some. The sample has some 80,000 clones, approximately 86% seen once. The sequenced sample was peripheral blood. These receptors were collected from an elderly woman in a cohort sampled during active or convalescent COVID-19. Both conserved end residues are part of each CDR3. D genes are given only for firm matches. Some rows mark clone size as missing; the rest say once, few, many or name a class of expanded clone.

>.|TRBJ2-3|.|TRBV5-1
TGCGCCAGCAGCTTGTCGACTAGCACAGATACGCAGTATTTT
CASSLSTSTDTQYF
>TRBD2|TRBJ2-5|.|TRBV5-1
TGCGCCAGCAGCCACACGAGTGTGGGAGGGCCGGGGGGAGAGACCCAGTACTTC
CASSHTSVGGPGGETQYF
>.|TRBJ1-6|.|TRBV28
TGTGCCAGCAGTTCCTCTCCCGGGACAAGTGACTCCTATAATTCACCCCTCCACTTT
CASSSSPGTSDSYNSPLHF
>.|TRBJ1-2|.|TRBV12-3/TRBV12-4
TGTGCCAGCAGGGACACCAATAACTATGGCTACACCTTC
CASRDTNNYGYTF
>.|TRBJ2-5|.|TRBV11-1
TGTGCCAGCAGCTTATCCGTCCAAGAGACCCAGTACTTC
CASSLSVQETQYF
>TRBD1|TRBJ1-5|.|TRBV28
TGTGCCAGCAGCCTTTTTGCCGGAGGACAGGGGGGCCAGCCCCAGCATTTT
CASSLFAGGQGGQPQHF
>.|TRBJ2-2|once|TRBV3-1/TRBV3-2
TGTGCCAGCAGCGCCTCCAGAACCGGGGAGCTGTTTTTT
CASSASRTGELFF
>TRBD2|TRBJ2-1|.|TRBV27
TGTGCCAGCAGTCAGGCCCCGGGACTAGCGGCCATGTATGAGCAGTTCTTC
CASSQAPGLAAMYEQFF
>.|TRBJ2-3|.|TRBV3-1/TRBV3-2
TGTGCCAGCAGCCAAGGGGTTTCGACTGTCACAGATACGCAGTATTTT
CASSQGVSTVTDTQYF
>.|TRBJ1-2|.|TRBV9
TGTGCCAGCAGCGTAGCCGCACAGGCGCTTGGCTACACCTTC
CASSVAAQALGYTF
>.|TRBJ2-7|.|TRBV30
TGTGCCTGCCGCCGGGTTTCCTACGAGCAGTACTTC
CACRRVSYEQYF
>.|TRBJ1-4|.|TRBV30
TGTGCCGCCAACAGGGAAACAACTAATGAAAAACTGTTTTTT
CAANRETTNEKLFF
>.|TRBJ2-3|.|TRBV5-1
TGCGCCAGCAGCTTTGATGGTCAGGATACGCAGTATTTT
CASSFDGQDTQYF
>TRBD1|TRBJ1-6|.|TRBV12-3/TRBV12-4
TGTGCCAGCAGAACAGGGGTCTCACCCCTCCACTTT
CASRTGVSPLHF
>.|TRBJ2-2|.|TRBV5-1
TGCGCCAGCAGCTTGGACAGAATGGGCGGGGAGCTGTTTTTT
CASSLDRMGGELFF
>TRBD2|TRBJ2-1|.|TRBV12-5
TGTGCTAGTGGTTTTACTAGCGGCTTTGGACAGAATGAGCAGTTCTTC
CASGFTSGFGQNEQFF
>.|TRBJ1-1|once|TRBV7-9
TGTGCCAGCGGACGGGCGGGCACTGAAGCTTTCTTT
CASGRAGTEAFF
>.|TRBJ1-1|.|TRBV11-2
TGTGCCAGCAGCCCTACAGGGAACACTGAAGCTTTCTTT
CASSPTGNTEAFF
>TRBD1|TRBJ1-2|.|TRBV30
TGTGCCTGGGCGGGACAGTCCAACTATGGCTACACCTTC
CAWAGQSNYGYTF
>.|TRBJ1-1|.|TRBV10-3
TGTGCCATCAGTGAGTCTGACGGGAGTGAAGCTTTCTTT
CAISESDGSEAFF
>.|TRBJ1-2|.|TRBV29-1
TGCAGCGTTGCTCAGAAGCGGGGCCCAAACTATGGCTACACCTTC
CSVAQKRGPNYGYTF
>.|TRBJ1-3|.|TRBV10-3
TGTGCCATCAGTGAGTCTAACTCTGGAAACACCATATATTTT
CAISESNSGNTIYF
>.|TRBJ2-5|.|TRBV6-2/TRBV6-3
TGTGCCAGCAGTTACTGGGGCGAAGGGACCCAGTACTTC
CASSYWGEGTQYF
>.|TRBJ1-5|.|TRBV9
TGTGCCAGCAGCGTAGTAGCGGGGGGTAACAATCAGCCCCAGCATTTT
CASSVVAGGNNQPQHF